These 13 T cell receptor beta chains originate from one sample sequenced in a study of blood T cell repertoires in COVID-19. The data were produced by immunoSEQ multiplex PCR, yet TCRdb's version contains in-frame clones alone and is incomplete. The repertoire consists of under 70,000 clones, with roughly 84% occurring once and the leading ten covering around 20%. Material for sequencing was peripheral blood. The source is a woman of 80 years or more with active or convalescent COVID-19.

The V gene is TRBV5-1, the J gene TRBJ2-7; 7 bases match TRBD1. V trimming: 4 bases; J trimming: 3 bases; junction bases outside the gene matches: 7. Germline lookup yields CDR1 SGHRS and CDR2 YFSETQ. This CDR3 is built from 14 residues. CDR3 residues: CASSGGQWGYEQYF. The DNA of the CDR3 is TGCGCCAGCAGCGGGGGACAGTGGGGCTACGAGCAGTACTTC.

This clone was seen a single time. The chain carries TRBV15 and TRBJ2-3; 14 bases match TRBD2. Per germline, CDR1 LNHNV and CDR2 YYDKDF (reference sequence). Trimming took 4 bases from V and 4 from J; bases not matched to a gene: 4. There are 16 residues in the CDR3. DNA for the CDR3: TGTGCCACCAGCACCCGACTAGCGGGGGGGGCAGATACGCAGTATTTT. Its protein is CATSTRLAGGADTQYF.

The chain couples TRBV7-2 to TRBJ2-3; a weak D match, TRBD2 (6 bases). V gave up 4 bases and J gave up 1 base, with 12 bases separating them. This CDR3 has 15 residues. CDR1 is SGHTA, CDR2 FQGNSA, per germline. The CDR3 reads CASSWAGLRTDTQYF. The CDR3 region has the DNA TGTGCCAGCAGCTGGGCGGGGCTACGCACAGATACGCAGTATTTT.

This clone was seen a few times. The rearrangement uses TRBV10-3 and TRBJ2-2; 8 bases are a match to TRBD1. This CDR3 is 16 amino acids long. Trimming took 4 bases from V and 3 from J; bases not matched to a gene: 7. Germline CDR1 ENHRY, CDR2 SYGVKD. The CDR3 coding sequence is TGTGCCATCAGTGCTTCCCGGGACAGGTACACCGGGGAGCTGTTTTTT. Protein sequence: CAISASRDRYTGELFF.

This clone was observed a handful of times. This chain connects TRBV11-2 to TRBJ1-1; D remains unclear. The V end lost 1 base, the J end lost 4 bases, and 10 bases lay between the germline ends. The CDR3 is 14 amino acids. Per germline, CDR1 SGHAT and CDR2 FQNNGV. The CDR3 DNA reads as TGTGCCAGCAGCTTAGGGGTTTCGGGCACTGAAGCTTTCTTT. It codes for CASSLGVSGTEAFF.

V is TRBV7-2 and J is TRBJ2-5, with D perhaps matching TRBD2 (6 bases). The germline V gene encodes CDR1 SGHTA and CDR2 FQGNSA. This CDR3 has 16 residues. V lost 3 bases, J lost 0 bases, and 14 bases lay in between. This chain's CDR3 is CASSFLADSYQETQYF. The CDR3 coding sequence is TGTGCCAGCAGCTTCTTAGCGGATTCGTACCAAGAGACCCAGTACTTC.

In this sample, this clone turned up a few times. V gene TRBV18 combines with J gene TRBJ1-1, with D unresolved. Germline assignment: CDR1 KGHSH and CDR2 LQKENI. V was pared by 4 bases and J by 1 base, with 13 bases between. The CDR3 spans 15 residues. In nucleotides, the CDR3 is TGTGCCAGCTCACGCCATCACGGAGGGAACACTGAAGCTTTCTTT. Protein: CASSRHHGGNTEAFF. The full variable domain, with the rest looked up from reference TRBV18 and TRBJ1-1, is NAGVMQNPRHLVRRRGQEARLRCSPMKGHSHVYWYRQLPEEGLKFMVYLQKENIIDESGMPKERFSAEFPKEGPSILRIQQVVRGDSAAYFCASSRHHGGNTEAFFGQGTRLTVV.

CDR3: CASSRYLEDEQFF. As DNA, the CDR3 is TGTGCCAGCAGCAGATACCTTGAGGATGAGCAGTTCTTC. The J gene is TRBJ2-1, the V gene TRBV2; D gene unclear. V lost 6 bases to trimming and J lost 8 bases, with 14 bases between them. CDR1 is SNHLY, CDR2 FYNNEI, per germline. The CDR3 is 13 residues long.

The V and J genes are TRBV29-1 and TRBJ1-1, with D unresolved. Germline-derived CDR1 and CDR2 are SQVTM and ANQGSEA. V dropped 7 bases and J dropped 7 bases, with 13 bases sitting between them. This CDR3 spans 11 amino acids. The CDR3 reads CSALAQSEAFF. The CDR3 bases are TGCAGCGCTCTAGCACAGAGTGAAGCTTTCTTT.

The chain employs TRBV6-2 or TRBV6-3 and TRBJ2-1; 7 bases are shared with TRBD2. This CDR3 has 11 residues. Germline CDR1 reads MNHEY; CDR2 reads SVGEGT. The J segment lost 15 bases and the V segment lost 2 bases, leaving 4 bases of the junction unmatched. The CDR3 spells CASSYGLVGFF. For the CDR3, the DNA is TGTGCCAGCAGTTACGGACTAGTGGGGTTCTTC.

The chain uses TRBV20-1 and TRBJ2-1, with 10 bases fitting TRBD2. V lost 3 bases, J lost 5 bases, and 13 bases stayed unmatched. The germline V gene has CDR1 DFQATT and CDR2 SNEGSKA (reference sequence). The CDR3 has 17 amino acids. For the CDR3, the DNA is TGCAGTGCTAGTCCCCTCTTATTAGCGGGGGGTCACAATGAGCAGTTCTTC. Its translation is CSASPLLLAGGHNEQFF.

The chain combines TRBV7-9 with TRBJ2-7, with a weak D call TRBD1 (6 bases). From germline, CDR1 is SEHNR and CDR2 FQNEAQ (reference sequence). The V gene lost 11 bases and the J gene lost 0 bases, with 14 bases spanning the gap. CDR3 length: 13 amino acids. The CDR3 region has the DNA TGTGCCGCATCGACAGGAAACTCCTACGAGCAGTACTTC. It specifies CAASTGNSYEQYF.

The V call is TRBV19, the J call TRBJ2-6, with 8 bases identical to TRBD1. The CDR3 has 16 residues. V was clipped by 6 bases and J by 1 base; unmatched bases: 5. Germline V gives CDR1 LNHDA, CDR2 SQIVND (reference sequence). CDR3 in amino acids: CASSLRTGSGANVLTF. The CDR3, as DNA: TGTGCCAGTAGCCTCCGGACAGGGTCTGGGGCCAACGTCCTGACTTTC.